This T cell receptor beta chain originates from a study of blood T cell repertoires in COVID-19. The sample holds a few counts of this clone. The CDR3 is 14 amino acids. Germline CDR1 and CDR2: SGHRS and YFSETQ. Trimming left V 5 bases short and J 2 bases short, with 10 bases between. Profiling relied on immunoSEQ multiplex PCR, and the TCRdb table lists in-frame clones only, not all of them. The table includes roughly 150,000 clones, 84% detected once. Sequenced sample: peripheral blood. This TCR was recovered from a human donor in a cohort sampled during active COVID-19. V is TRBV5-1 and J is TRBJ2-2; D possibly corresponds to TRBD2 (5 bases). The CDR3 coding sequence is TGCGCCAGCAGACTAGGCCCTAACACCGGGGAGCTGTTTTTT. It yields the protein CASRLGPNTGELFF.